What follows are 5 T cell receptor beta chains derived from one specimen sequenced in a study of T cell repertoires in cytomegalovirus infection (dated by TCRdb to 2018 to 2020). The run used an Illumina HiSeq 1500. The raw public data were reprocessed by TCRdb itself: fastp quality trimming at Q25, MiXCR clonotype calling, in-frame beta chains only. Records with the same CDR3 protein are collapsed into one entry carrying the most frequent genes and DNA. This sample holds 250,000 to 300,000 distinct CDR3 sequences; about a sixth were observed only once. About half of the sample is held by the ten biggest clonotypes. Material for sequencing was CD8+ T cells from PBMCs. Receptors were obtained from a human donor in good health (CMV status not recorded). Some clones in this sample may be carry-over from other donors' samples.

The chain carries TRBV4-1 and TRBJ2-1, with 8 positions matching TRBD2. The CDR3 spans 16 residues. Germline CDR1 is MGHRA and CDR2 is YSYEKL. V lost 5 bases and J lost 4; bases outside the gene matches: 10. The CDR3 region is CASSKASSGLYNEQFF. Written as DNA, the CDR3 is TGCGCCAGCAGCAAAGCCTCTAGCGGGCTTTACAATGAGCAGTTCTTC.

This clonotype has a handful of counts. The chain recombines TRBV6-5 with TRBJ2-1; TRBD2 aligns across 9 bases. Germline trimming cut 5 bases from V and 3 bases from J; bases unmatched to any gene: 8. The germline CDR1 and CDR2 sequences are MNHEY and SVGAGI. The CDR3 length is 16 residues. The CDR3 loop reads CASSPRGSGGYNEQFF. DNA of the CDR3: TGTGCCAGCAGTCCCCGGGGTAGCGGGGGCTACAATGAGCAGTTCTTC.

The rearrangement joins TRBV5-1 to TRBJ2-7; the D gene is possibly TRBD1 (5 bases). There are 13 residues in the CDR3. V shed 1 base and J shed 4 bases, with 9 bases lying between them. Germline loops: CDR1 SGHRS, CDR2 YFSETQ. CDR3 protein: CASSLNTGYEQYF. The CDR3 nucleotides are TGCGCCAGCAGCTTGAACACAGGTTACGAGCAGTACTTC.

This clonotype occurred a few times. The chain has TRBV6-2 or TRBV6-3 and TRBJ2-7; D remains unclear. The germline gives CDR1 MNHEY, CDR2 SVGEGT. Deletions cut 6 bases from V and 0 bases from J, with 12 bases between. CDR3 length: 14 amino acids. CDR3 nucleotides: TGTGCCAGCAGCTACGGGTCGGGCTCCTACGAGCAGTACTTC. Protein sequence: CASSYGSGSYEQYF.

This clonotype showed up just a few times. The chain carries TRBV6-1 and TRBJ1-1; D is unresolved. Germline assignment: CDR1 MNHNS and CDR2 SASEGT. CDR3 length: 13 amino acids. The V and J ends lost 0 bases and 3 bases respectively, with 5 bases between them. This CDR3 reads CASSEAIYTEAFF. CDR3 nucleotide sequence: TGTGCCAGCAGTGAAGCGATTTACACTGAAGCTTTCTTT.